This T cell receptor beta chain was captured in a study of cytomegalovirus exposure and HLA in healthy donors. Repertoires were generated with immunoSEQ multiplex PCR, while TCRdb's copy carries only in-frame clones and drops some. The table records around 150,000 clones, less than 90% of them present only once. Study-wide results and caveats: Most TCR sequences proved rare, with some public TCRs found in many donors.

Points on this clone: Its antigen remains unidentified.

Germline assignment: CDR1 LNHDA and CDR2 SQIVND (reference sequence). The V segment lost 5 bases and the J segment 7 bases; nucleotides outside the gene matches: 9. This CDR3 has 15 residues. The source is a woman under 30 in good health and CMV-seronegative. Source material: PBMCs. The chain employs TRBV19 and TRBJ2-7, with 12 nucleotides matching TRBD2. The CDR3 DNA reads TGTGCCAGTAGTTCCGGACTAGCGGGAACCGGTGAGCAGTACTTC. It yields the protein CASSSGLAGTGEQYF.